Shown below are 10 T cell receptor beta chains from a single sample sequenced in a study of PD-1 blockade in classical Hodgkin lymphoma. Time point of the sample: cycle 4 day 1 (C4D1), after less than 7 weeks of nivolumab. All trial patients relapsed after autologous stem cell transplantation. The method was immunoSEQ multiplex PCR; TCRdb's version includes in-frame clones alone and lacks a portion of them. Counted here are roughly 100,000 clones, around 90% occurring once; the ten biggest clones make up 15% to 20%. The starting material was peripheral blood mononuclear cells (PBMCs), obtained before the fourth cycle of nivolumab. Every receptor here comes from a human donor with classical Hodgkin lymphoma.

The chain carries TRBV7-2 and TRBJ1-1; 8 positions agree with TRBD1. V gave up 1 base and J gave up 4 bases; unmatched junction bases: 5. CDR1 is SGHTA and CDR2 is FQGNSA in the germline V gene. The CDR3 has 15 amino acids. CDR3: CASSLGTGMGTEAFF. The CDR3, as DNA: TGTGCCAGCAGCTTAGGGACAGGGATGGGCACTGAAGCTTTCTTT.

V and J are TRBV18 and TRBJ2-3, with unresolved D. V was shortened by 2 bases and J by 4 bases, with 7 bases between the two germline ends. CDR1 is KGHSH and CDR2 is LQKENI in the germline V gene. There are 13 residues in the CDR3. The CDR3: CASSPRSSDTQYF. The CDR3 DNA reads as TGTGCCAGCTCACCAAGGAGCTCAGATACGCAGTATTTT.

The DNA of the CDR3 is TGTGCCAGCAGCTCCAAAGGGAGTCTAAGACGGGAGCATAAGACCCAGTACTTC. It specifies CASSSKGSLRREHKTQYF. The V and J genes are TRBV11-2 and TRBJ2-5; weak D call: TRBD2 (6 bases). Germline CDR1 SGHAT, CDR2 FQNNGV. This CDR3 is 18 amino acids long. Trimming took 4 bases from V and 6 from J, leaving 27 bases between them. The whole variable domain, remainder taken from reference TRBV11-2 and TRBJ2-5, is EAGVAQSPRYKIIEKRQSVAFWCNPISGHATLYWYQQILGQGPKLLIQFQNNGVVDDSQLPKDRFSAERLKGVDSTLKIQPAKLEDSAVYLCASSSKGSLRREHKTQYFGPGTRLLVL.

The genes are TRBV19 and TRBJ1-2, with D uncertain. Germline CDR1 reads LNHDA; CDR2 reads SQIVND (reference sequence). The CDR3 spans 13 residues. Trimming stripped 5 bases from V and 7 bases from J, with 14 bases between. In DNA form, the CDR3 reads TGTGCCAGTAGTTTGGACCGAAATTTTGGCTACACCTTC. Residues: CASSLDRNFGYTF.

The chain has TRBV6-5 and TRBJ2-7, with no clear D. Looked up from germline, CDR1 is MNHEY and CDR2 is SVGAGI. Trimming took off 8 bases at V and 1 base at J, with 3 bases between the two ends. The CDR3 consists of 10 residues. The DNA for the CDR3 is TGTGCCAGCGGGTCCTACGAGCAGTACTTC. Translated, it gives CASGSYEQYF.

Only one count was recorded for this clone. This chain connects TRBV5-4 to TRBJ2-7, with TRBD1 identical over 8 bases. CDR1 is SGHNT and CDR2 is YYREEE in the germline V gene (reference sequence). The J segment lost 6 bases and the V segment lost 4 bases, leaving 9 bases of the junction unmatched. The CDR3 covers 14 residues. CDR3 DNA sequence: TGTGCCAGCAGCACCTTTGTTCAGGGGGCCGAGCAGTACTTC. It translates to CASSTFVQGAEQYF.

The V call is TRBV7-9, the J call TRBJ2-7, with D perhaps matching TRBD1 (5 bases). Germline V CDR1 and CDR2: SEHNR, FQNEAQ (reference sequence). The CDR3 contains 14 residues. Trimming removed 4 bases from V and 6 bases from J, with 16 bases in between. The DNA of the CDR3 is TGTGCCAGCAGCTACAACGCAGGGTTCGGCGAGCAGTACTTC. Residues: CASSYNAGFGEQYF.

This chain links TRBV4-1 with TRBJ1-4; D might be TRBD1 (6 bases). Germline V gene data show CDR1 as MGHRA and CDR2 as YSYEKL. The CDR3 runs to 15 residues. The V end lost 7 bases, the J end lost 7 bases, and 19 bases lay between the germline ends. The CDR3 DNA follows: TGCGCCAGCACAGGAACAGGGTTGTCTGGTGAAAAACTGTTTTTT. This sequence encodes CASTGTGLSGEKLFF.

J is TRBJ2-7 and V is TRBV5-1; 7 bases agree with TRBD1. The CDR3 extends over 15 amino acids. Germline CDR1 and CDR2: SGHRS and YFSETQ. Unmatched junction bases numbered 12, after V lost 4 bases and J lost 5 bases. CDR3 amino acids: CASSLTPGTENEQYF. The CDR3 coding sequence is TGCGCCAGCAGCCTTACCCCCGGGACAGAGAACGAGCAGTACTTC.

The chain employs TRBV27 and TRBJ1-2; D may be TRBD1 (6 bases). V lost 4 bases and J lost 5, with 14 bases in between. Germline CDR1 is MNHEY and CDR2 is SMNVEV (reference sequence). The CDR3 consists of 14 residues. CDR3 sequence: CASSSVGQPYGYTF. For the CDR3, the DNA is TGTGCCAGCAGTTCGGTTGGACAGCCTTATGGCTACACCTTC.